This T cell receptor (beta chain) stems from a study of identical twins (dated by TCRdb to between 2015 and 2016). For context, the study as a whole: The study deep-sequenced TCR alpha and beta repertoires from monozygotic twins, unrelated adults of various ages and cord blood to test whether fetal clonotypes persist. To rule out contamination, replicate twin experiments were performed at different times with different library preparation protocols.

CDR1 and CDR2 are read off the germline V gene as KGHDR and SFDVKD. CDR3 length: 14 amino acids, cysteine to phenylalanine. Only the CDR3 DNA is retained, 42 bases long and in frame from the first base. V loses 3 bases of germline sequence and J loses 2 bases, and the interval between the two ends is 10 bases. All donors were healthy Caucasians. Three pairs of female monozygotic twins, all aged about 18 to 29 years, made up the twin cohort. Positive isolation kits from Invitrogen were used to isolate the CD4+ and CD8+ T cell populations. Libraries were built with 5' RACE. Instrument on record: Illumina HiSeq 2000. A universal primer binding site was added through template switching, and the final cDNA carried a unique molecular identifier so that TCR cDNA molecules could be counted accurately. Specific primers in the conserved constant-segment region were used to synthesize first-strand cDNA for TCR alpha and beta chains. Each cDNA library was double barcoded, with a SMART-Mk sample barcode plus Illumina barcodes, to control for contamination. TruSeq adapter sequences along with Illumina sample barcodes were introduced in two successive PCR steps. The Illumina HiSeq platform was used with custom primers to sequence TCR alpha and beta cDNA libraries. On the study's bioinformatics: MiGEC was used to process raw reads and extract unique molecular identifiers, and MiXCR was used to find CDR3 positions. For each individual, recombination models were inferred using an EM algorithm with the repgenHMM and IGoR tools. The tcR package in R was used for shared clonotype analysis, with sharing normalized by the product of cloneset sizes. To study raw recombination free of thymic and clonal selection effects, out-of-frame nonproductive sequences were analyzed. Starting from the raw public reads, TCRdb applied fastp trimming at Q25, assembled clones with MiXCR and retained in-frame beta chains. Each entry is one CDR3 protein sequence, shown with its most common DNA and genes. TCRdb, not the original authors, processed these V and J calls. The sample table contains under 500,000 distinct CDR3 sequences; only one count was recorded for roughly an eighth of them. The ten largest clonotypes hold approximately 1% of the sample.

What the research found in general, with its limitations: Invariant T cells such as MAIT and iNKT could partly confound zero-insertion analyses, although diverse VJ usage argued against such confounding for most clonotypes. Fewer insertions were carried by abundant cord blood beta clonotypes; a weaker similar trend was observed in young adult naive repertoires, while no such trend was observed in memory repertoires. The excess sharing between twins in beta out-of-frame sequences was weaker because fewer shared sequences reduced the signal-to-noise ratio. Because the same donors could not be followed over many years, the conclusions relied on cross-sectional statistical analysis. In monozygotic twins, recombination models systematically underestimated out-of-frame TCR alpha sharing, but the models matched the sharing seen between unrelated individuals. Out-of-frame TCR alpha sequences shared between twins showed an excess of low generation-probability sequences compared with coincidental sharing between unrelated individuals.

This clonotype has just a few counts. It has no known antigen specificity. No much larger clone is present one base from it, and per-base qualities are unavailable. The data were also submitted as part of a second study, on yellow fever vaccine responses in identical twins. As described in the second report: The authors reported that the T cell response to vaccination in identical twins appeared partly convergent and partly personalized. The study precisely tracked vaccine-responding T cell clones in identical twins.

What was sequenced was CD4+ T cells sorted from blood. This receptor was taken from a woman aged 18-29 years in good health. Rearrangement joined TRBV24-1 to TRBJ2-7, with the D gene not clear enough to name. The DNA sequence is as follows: TGTGCCACCAGTGATCCAGGTTCCCCCTACGAGCAGTACTTC. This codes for CATSDPGSPYEQYF.